The 30 T cell receptor beta chains given below trace back to one sample, sequenced in a study of IL-17A CD8 T cells in psoriatic arthritis synovium. TCRdb's table, derived via immunoSEQ multiplex PCR, lists solely in-frame clones and lacks some. The sample records more than 2,000 clones, approximately 67% being singletons. CD3+ T cells, isolated magnetically, got PMA and ionomycin for over 1.2 hours before cytokine secretion labeling. Psoriatic arthritis patients had synovial fluid drawn from joints that were actively inflamed. Sequences were obtained from IFN-gamma+ CD8+ T cells from synovial fluid. Noted subset: IL-17A-IFNgamma+ memory CD8+ (Tc1) cells. Receptors originate from a human donor with psoriatic arthritis.

This clone appeared once. The V call is TRBV2, the J call TRBJ2-1; perhaps TRBD2 as D (6 bases). V lost 3 bases, J lost 7 bases, and 10 bases lay in between. Germline-derived CDR1 and CDR2 are SNHLY and FYNNEI. The CDR3 has 13 residues. The CDR3 loop reads CASSDFRGNEQFF. The CDR3 DNA reads TGTGCCAGCAGTGATTTCCGGGGGAATGAGCAGTTCTTC.

The chain carries TRBV11-3 and TRBJ2-7, with D hard to call. Trimming shortened V by 5 bases and J by 3 bases, and 11 bases separated the two germline ends. CDR1 is SGHNT and CDR2 is YENEEA in the germline V gene. This CDR3 region has 13 residues. CDR3 region: CASSLGRVYEQYF. Written as DNA, the CDR3 is TGTGCCAGCAGCCTCGGAAGGGTCTACGAGCAGTACTTC. Filled out from reference TRBV11-3 and TRBJ2-7, the complete variable domain reads EAGVVQSPRYKIIEKKQPVAFWCNPISGHNTLYWYLQNLGQGPELLIRYENEEAVDDSQLPKDRFSAERLKGVDSTLKIQPAELGDSAVYLCASSLGRVYEQYFGPGTRLTVT.

The V gene is TRBV13, the J gene TRBJ1-2; 9 nucleotides align to TRBD1. V shed 6 bases and J 5 bases; nucleotides not matched to a gene: 13. Looked up from germline, CDR1 is PRHDT and CDR2 is FYEKMQ (reference sequence). The CDR3 length is 16 residues. The CDR3 coding sequence is TGTGCCAGCAGATGGCGGGGACAGGGATCGGGGTATGGCTACACCTTC. Protein sequence: CASRWRGQGSGYGYTF.

This rearrangement joins TRBV6-1 to TRBJ2-7; 10 bases map to TRBD2. This CDR3 is 15 amino acids long. Germline V CDR1 and CDR2: MNHNS, SASEGT. With 1 base clipped from V and 0 bases from J, the junction kept 0 bases outside the gene matches. The CDR3 sequence is CASSEGTSGSYEQYF. The CDR3 DNA is TGTGCCAGCAGTGAAGGGACTAGCGGCTCCTACGAGCAGTACTTC.

The chain recombines TRBV5-4 with TRBJ1-2, with D possibly being TRBD1 (6 bases). CDR3 length: 11 amino acids. V was shortened by 5 bases and J by 10 bases, with 12 bases between the two germline ends. Germline lookup yields CDR1 SGHNT and CDR2 YYREEE (reference sequence). CDR3 region: CASSEGGDYTF. CDR3 nucleotide sequence: TGTGCCAGCAGTGAGGGGGGGGACTACACCTTC.

This clone appeared a few times. The CDR3 nucleotides are TGTGCCAGCAGTGAAGGGTCAGGGGGCTTGGGCTACACCTTC. Translating gives CASSEGSGGLGYTF. This chain joins TRBV25-1 and TRBJ1-2; 8 bases align to TRBD1. CDR3 length: 14 residues. The trim removed 2 bases at V and 8 bases at J, leaving 7 bases unmatched. The germline V gene has CDR1 MGHDK and CDR2 SYGVNS.

J is TRBJ2-3 and V is TRBV10-1; 14 bases are a match to TRBD2. With V trimmed by 0 bases and J by 5 bases, 1 base remained unmatched. Germline CDR1 WNHNN, CDR2 SYGVQD (reference sequence). The CDR3 has 16 residues. CDR3 bases: TGCGCCAGCAGTGAGTCGACTAGCGGGGGGGAAGATACGCAGTATTTT. Amino acids: CASSESTSGGEDTQYF.

The V and J genes are TRBV15 and TRBJ1-6; no definite D call. V lost 3 bases and J 7 bases, leaving 10 bases between the germline ends. Germline-derived CDR1 and CDR2 are LNHNV and YYDKDF (reference sequence). This CDR3 is 14 amino acids long. CDR3 DNA sequence: TGTGCCACCAGCAGTTCGGGCCGAAATTCACCCCTCCACTTT. Protein product: CATSSSGRNSPLHF.

The V call is TRBV16, the J call TRBJ1-2; D possibly corresponds to TRBD1 (6 bases). This CDR3 is 14 amino acids long. Trimming shortened V by 3 bases and J by 11 bases, and 19 bases separated the two germline ends. Germline CDR1 reads KGHSY; CDR2 reads FQNENV. CDR3 protein: CASSQATGITGYTF. CDR3 DNA sequence: TGTGCCAGCAGCCAGGCGACAGGCATTACAGGTTACACCTTC.

This chain uses TRBV28 with TRBJ1-5; the D is unclear. The germline V gene has CDR1 MDHEN and CDR2 SYDVKM. This CDR3 region has 12 residues. Trimming took off 11 bases at V and 3 bases at J, with 11 bases between the two ends. The CDR3 here is CASRLPNQPQHF. CDR3 nucleotide sequence: TGTGCCTCCAGACTCCCCAATCAGCCCCAGCATTTT.

This clone was recorded a few times. V and J are TRBV15 and TRBJ2-6; no clear D gene. This CDR3 contains 14 residues. V lost 9 bases, J lost 1 base, and 10 bases lay in between. Germline CDR1 is LNHNV and CDR2 is YYDKDF (reference sequence). The CDR3 DNA is TGTGCCACAAGTCTCCCATCTGGGGCCAACGTCCTGACTTTC. Amino acid sequence: CATSLPSGANVLTF.

V usage is TRBV11-2 and J usage is TRBJ2-5; no clear D. Looked up from germline, CDR1 is SGHAT and CDR2 is FQNNGV. Trimming stripped 1 base from V and 0 bases from J, with 9 bases between. The CDR3 extends over 15 amino acids. The CDR3 nucleotides read TGTGCCAGCAGCTTAGCGACACTGTACCAAGAGACCCAGTACTTC. Its translation: CASSLATLYQETQYF.

The V call is TRBV2, the J call TRBJ1-2; the D gene is possibly TRBD1 (6 bases). There are 14 residues in the CDR3. Trimming stripped 2 bases from V and 4 bases from J, with 11 bases between. Germline V gene data show CDR1 as SNHLY and CDR2 as FYNNEI. CDR3 sequence (DNA): TGTGCCAGCAGTGAACTGACAGGACCCTATGGCTACACCTTC. It specifies CASSELTGPYGYTF.

As DNA, the CDR3 is TGTGCCAGCAGTAAAGCGGGGGGTTCCCATGAGCAGTTCTTC. Its translation: CASSKAGGSHEQFF. The gene calls are TRBV27 and TRBJ2-1; 9 bases align to TRBD2. Per germline, CDR1 MNHEY and CDR2 SMNVEV (reference sequence). Trimming removed 5 bases from V and 8 bases from J; junction bases left unmatched: 7. The CDR3 is 14 residues long.

V gene TRBV7-9 combines with J gene TRBJ1-2; the match to TRBD1 covers 11 bases. With 5 bases clipped from V and 4 bases from J, the junction kept 6 bases outside the gene matches. CDR3 length: 15 residues. Germline CDR1 reads SEHNR; CDR2 reads FQNEAQ (reference sequence). CDR3 coding DNA: TGTGCCAGCAGCCACGACGGGACAGGGGGCTATGGCTACACCTTC. Its translation: CASSHDGTGGYGYTF.

The chain joins TRBV2 to TRBJ2-1; TRBD2 matches 7 bases. The CDR3 spans 14 residues. The junction had 13 bases not matched to a gene; V was cut back by 9 bases and J by 8 bases. The germline CDR1 and CDR2 sequences are SNHLY and FYNNEI. CDR3: CASRAGGSWDEQFF. CDR3 DNA: TGTGCCAGTCGGGCCGGGGGGAGCTGGGATGAGCAGTTCTTC.

J is TRBJ1-2 and V is TRBV5-1; 8 bases match TRBD1. Germline CDR1 reads SGHRS; CDR2 reads YFSETQ. The J segment lost 4 bases and the V segment lost 1 base, leaving 6 bases of the junction unmatched. The CDR3 covers 15 residues. The DNA of the CDR3 is TGCGCCAGCAGCTTGTATATCGGGACAGGCTATGGCTACACCTTC. This sequence encodes CASSLYIGTGYGYTF.

This clone occurred a few times. The chain carries TRBV7-9 and TRBJ2-5; 11 bases are shared with TRBD2. The CDR3 sequence is 16 residues long. V shed 4 bases, J shed 2 bases, and the junction held 6 bases outside the gene matches. The V gene's germline CDR1 is SEHNR and CDR2 FQNEAQ (reference sequence). Here the CDR3 reads CASSSPTSGVQETQYF. The CDR3 region has the DNA TGTGCCAGCAGCTCCCCGACTAGCGGGGTACAAGAGACCCAGTACTTC.

The chain uses TRBV9 and TRBJ2-1, with D uncertain. The CDR3 has 14 residues. Germline-derived CDR1 and CDR2 are SGDLS and YYNGEE. The V end lost 4 bases, the J end lost 0 bases, and 8 bases lay between the germline ends. The chain's CDR3 is CASSPQGSYNEQFF. Written as DNA, the CDR3 is TGTGCCAGCAGCCCCCAAGGCTCCTACAATGAGCAGTTCTTC.

The rearrangement joins TRBV20-1 to TRBJ2-7; D is undetermined. The CDR3 is 10 amino acids. V lost 3 bases, J lost 0 bases, and 0 bases lay in between. CDR1 is DFQATT and CDR2 is SNEGSKA in the germline V gene (reference sequence). DNA of the CDR3: TGCAGTGCTAGCTCCTACGAGCAGTACTTC. Its translation is CSASSYEQYF.

This clone showed up just a few times. The chain joins TRBV19 to TRBJ2-1, with D perhaps matching TRBD2 (6 bases). The ends were cut back, 7 bases at V and 8 bases at J, with 24 bases in the middle. The CDR3 covers 16 residues. Germline assignment: CDR1 LNHDA and CDR2 SQIVND (reference sequence). This CDR3 reads CASKSTSGGFSHEQFF. CDR3 bases: TGTGCCAGTAAGTCAACGAGTGGAGGGTTTAGCCATGAGCAGTTCTTC.

The chain couples TRBV7-6 to TRBJ2-3; 11 bases are a match to TRBD2. Germline CDR1 SGHVS, CDR2 FNYEAQ. Germline trimming cut 5 bases from V and 0 bases from J; bases unmatched to any gene: 7. The CDR3 consists of 17 residues. The CDR3 here is CASSRLLAGESTDTQYF. The CDR3 bases are TGTGCCAGCAGCCGATTACTAGCGGGGGAAAGCACAGATACGCAGTATTTT.

V and J are TRBV27 and TRBJ2-1; D not resolved. V was clipped by 3 bases and J by 0 bases, with 9 bases between them. Germline lookup yields CDR1 MNHEY and CDR2 SMNVEV (reference sequence). There are 15 residues in the CDR3. This chain's CDR3 is CASSFVRSSYNEQFF. CDR3 in DNA: TGTGCCAGCAGTTTCGTCCGTAGCTCCTACAATGAGCAGTTCTTC.

The chain couples TRBV6-5 to TRBJ2-5, with a weak D call TRBD2 (6 bases). Looked up from germline, CDR1 is MNHEY and CDR2 is SVGAGI. V lost 0 bases to trimming and J lost 5 bases, with 7 bases between them. CDR3 length equals 13 residues. CDR3 nucleotide sequence: TGTGCCAGCAGTTACTCGGAGGGGGAGACCCAGTACTTC. Translation: CASSYSEGETQYF.

To note about this clone: One end of the junction varies from germline; a read error may be responsible. The chain links TRBV13 to TRBJ1-5; 8 bases line up with TRBD1. The CDR3 is made up of 15 amino acids. Germline V gene data show CDR1 as PRHDT and CDR2 as FYEKMQ (reference sequence). CDR3 loop: CANSLGQGAGQPQHF. DNA of the CDR3: TGTGCCAACAGCTTAGGCCAGGGGGCGGGGCAGCCCCAGCATTTT.

Only one count was recorded for this clone. This rearrangement joins TRBV6-1 to TRBJ2-7; D possibly corresponds to TRBD2 (5 bases). CDR1 and CDR2 from the germline V gene are MNHNS and SASEGT. V lost 4 bases to trimming and J lost 0 bases, with 13 bases between them. This CDR3 has 15 residues. CDR3 DNA sequence: TGTGCCAGCAGTGCGGGCGTAGGGAGCTCCTACGAGCAGTACTTC. Its translation: CASSAGVGSSYEQYF.

The rearrangement joins TRBV7-8 to TRBJ2-2, with TRBD2 matching 8 bases. CDR3 length equals 15 residues. With 5 bases clipped from V and 7 bases from J, the junction kept 9 bases outside the gene matches. Germline V gives CDR1 SGHVS, CDR2 FQNEAQ. CDR3 in DNA: TGTGCCAGCAGCCTTAACGGGGGGGGCCACGGGGAGCTGTTTTTT. Translating it yields CASSLNGGGHGELFF.

The chain combines TRBV15 with TRBJ2-5; 14 bases match TRBD2. After removal of 3 bases from V and 5 bases from J, the junction contained 8 bases not matched to a gene. The CDR3 is made up of 17 amino acids. Germline values: CDR1 LNHNV, CDR2 YYDKDF (reference sequence). CDR3 DNA sequence: TGTGCCACCAGCAGTGGGACTAGCGGGGGACCATGGGAGACCCAGTACTTC. Translating it yields CATSSGTSGGPWETQYF.

The chain combines TRBV7-9 with TRBJ1-2; unclear D gene. V lost 0 bases and J 4 bases, leaving 9 bases between the germline ends. Per the germline V gene, CDR1 is SEHNR and CDR2 is FQNEAQ (reference sequence). The CDR3 loop spans 14 amino acids. CDR3 nucleotides: TGTGCCAGCAGCTTAGCAGACGTAACCTATGGCTACACCTTC. Translating it yields CASSLADVTYGYTF.

This clone turned up a few times. This chain joins TRBV23-1 and TRBJ2-1; 8 nucleotides align to TRBD1. TRBV23-1 is identified as an open reading frame with a role that is uncertain. The CDR3 length is 16 residues. J lost 1 base, V lost 3 bases, and 5 bases had no gene match. CDR3 sequence: CASSHTGTGSYNEQFF. The DNA for the CDR3 is TGCGCCAGCAGTCACACTGGGACAGGTTCCTACAATGAGCAGTTCTTC.